The present TCR beta chain was sequenced within a study of immune evolution from preneoplasia to lung adenocarcinoma. Sequencing was performed with immunoSEQ multiplex PCR; in TCRdb, only in-frame clones are kept and a portion is missing. The sample gives 15,000 to 20,000 clones, around nine tenths of which show up once; just over 2.5% is in the top ten. Germline CDR1 and CDR2: SGHAT and FQDESV (reference sequence). V was cut by 1 base and J by 2 bases, with 16 bases left in between. The CDR3 totals 17 residues. The chain uses TRBV11-1 and TRBJ2-3; D remains unclear. The receptor's source is a person aged 70 to 80 with invasive lung adenocarcinoma. Sequencing was performed on FFPE invasive lung adenocarcinoma tissue. The CDR3 nucleotides read TGTGCCAGCAGCTTAGACCCCCCGGGTCGTAACACAGATACGCAGTATTTT. Protein product: CASSLDPPGRNTDTQYF.